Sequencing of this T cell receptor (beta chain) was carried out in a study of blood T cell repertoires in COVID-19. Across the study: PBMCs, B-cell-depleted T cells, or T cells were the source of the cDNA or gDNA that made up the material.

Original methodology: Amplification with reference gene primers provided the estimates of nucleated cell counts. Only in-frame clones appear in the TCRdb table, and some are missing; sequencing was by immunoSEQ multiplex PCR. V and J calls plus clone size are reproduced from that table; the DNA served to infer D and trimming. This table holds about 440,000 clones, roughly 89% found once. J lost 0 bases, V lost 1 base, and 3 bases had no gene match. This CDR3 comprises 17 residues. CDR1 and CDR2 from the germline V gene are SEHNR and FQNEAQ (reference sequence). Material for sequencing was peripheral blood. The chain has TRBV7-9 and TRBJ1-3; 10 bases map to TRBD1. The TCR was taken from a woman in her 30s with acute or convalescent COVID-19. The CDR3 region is CASSLGDRGNSGNTIYF. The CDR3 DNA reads TGTGCCAGCAGCTTAGGGGACAGGGGAAACTCTGGAAACACCATATATTTT. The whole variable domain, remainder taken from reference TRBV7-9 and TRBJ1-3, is DTGVSQNPRHKITKRGQNVTFRCDPISEHNRLYWYRQTLGQGPEFLTYFQNEAQLEKSRLLSDRFSAERPKGSFSTLEIQRTEQGDSAMYLCASSLGDRGNSGNTIYFGEGSWLTVV.